The 26 T cell receptor beta chains in this list originate from one sample, sequenced in a study of cytomegalovirus exposure and HLA in healthy donors. Assay used: immunoSEQ multiplex PCR; TCRdb lists only in-frame clones, some missing. This repertoire shows approximately 60,000 clones, 75% to 95% found once; its top ten account for about 3%. What was sequenced was PBMCs. The receptors shown here come from a man between 18 and 35 years old in good health and CMV-seronegative.

V usage is TRBV18 and J usage is TRBJ2-1; 14 bases are shared with TRBD2. The CDR3 extends over 21 amino acids. V trimming: 3 bases; J trimming: 7 bases; junction bases outside the gene matches: 20. Germline CDR1 is KGHSH and CDR2 is LQKENI. The CDR3 sequence is CASSPTPTRTSGRPIWNEQFF. DNA of the CDR3: TGTGCCAGCTCACCGACACCAACAAGGACTAGCGGGAGGCCCATTTGGAATGAGCAGTTCTTC.

V is TRBV10-3 and J is TRBJ2-1, with D maybe TRBD1 (6 bases). Trimming stripped 3 bases from V and 5 bases from J, with 8 bases between. The CDR3 has 13 residues. Looked up from germline, CDR1 is ENHRY and CDR2 is SYGVKD. CDR3 region: CAISEQGDNEQFF. As DNA, the CDR3 is TGTGCCATCAGTGAACAGGGAGACAATGAGCAGTTCTTC.

The genes are TRBV27 and TRBJ2-1, with 9 bases that match TRBD2. The germline V gene encodes CDR1 MNHEY and CDR2 SMNVEV (reference sequence). The V and J ends lost 10 bases and 9 bases, in that order; junction bases with no gene match: 25. This CDR3 region has 18 residues. CDR3 protein: CATLKGGRAVSWMGEQFF. CDR3 nucleotide sequence: TGTGCCACCCTCAAGGGCGGGAGGGCCGTATCATGGATGGGTGAGCAGTTCTTC.

V and J are TRBV6-6 and TRBJ2-4; no clear D. The CDR3 has 14 residues. Germline loops: CDR1 MNHNY, CDR2 SVGAGI (reference sequence). V lost 2 bases and J 0 bases, leaving 5 bases between the germline ends. CDR3 sequence reads: CASSYELAKNIQYF. CDR3 nucleotides: TGTGCCAGCAGTTACGAACTAGCCAAAAACATTCAGTACTTC.

The chain is built from TRBV7-2 and TRBJ2-5, with D possibly being TRBD1 (6 bases). The CDR3 loop spans 13 amino acids. V lost 2 bases and J lost 5, with 9 bases in between. Germline CDR1 reads SGHTA; CDR2 reads FQGNSA. In DNA form, the CDR3 reads TGTGCCAGCAGCTTAAATCAGGGGGAGACCCAGTACTTC. This encodes CASSLNQGETQYF.

The chain employs TRBV2 and TRBJ2-1; the match to TRBD2 covers 9 bases. Germline V gene data show CDR1 as SNHLY and CDR2 as FYNNEI. J lost 6 bases, V lost 6 bases, and 6 bases had no gene match. The CDR3 has 14 residues. CDR3 amino acids: CASREGLAGNEQFF. CDR3 nucleotide sequence: TGTGCCAGCAGGGAGGGACTAGCAGGCAATGAGCAGTTCTTC.

The CDR3 DNA is TGTGCCAGCAGTTACTCGGGACAGGGAAGCACTGAAGCTTTCTTT. This gives the protein CASSYSGQGSTEAFF. The rearrangement joins TRBV6-6 to TRBJ1-1; 9 nucleotides line up with TRBD1. V was pared by 0 bases and J by 4 bases, with 3 bases of the junction left unmatched. CDR3 length: 15 amino acids. Germline CDR1 reads MNHNY; CDR2 reads SVGAGI (reference sequence).

This chain links TRBV6-1 with TRBJ2-7; D perhaps matches TRBD1 (5 bases). CDR3 length equals 14 residues. Germline-derived CDR1 and CDR2 are MNHNS and SASEGT. The V end lost 7 bases, the J end lost 7 bases, and 20 bases lay between the germline ends. Here the CDR3 DNA reads TGTGCCAGCATGGGAACAGGAAGTCTACGGGAGCAGTACTTC. Amino acid sequence: CASMGTGSLREQYF.

This chain links TRBV5-4 with TRBJ2-2; 10 bases agree with TRBD1. CDR1 and CDR2 from the germline V gene are SGHNT and YYREEE (reference sequence). With V trimmed by 2 bases and J by 5 bases, 3 bases remained unmatched. CDR3 length: 15 residues. CDR3 coding DNA: TGTGCCAGCAGCTTAGACAGGGGGCGAACCGGGGAGCTGTTTTTT. Protein sequence: CASSLDRGRTGELFF.

This rearrangement joins TRBV6-6 to TRBJ1-1, with a possible D match to TRBD1 (5 bases). Germline V gene sequence: CDR1 MNHNY, CDR2 SVGAGI (reference sequence). The CDR3 runs 15 residues. V lost 1 base to trimming and J lost 2 bases, with 11 bases between them. CDR3 coding DNA: TGTGCCAGCAGTTACTTGGGGGGGGGAAACACTGAAGCTTTCTTT. Protein sequence: CASSYLGGGNTEAFF.

This chain connects TRBV27 to TRBJ2-1, with 8 positions matching TRBD2. V was pared by 2 bases and J by 6 bases, with 15 bases of the junction left unmatched. The CDR3 loop spans 18 amino acids. Germline CDR1 and CDR2: MNHEY and SMNVEV (reference sequence). In DNA form, the CDR3 reads TGTGCCAGCAGTTTAAAGGGGTCGCGGCTAGCGGGCTTCAATGAGCAGTTCTTC. As protein: CASSLKGSRLAGFNEQFF.

The chain couples TRBV7-9 to TRBJ1-4, with TRBD1 identical over 10 bases. The CDR3 extends over 15 amino acids. Per germline, CDR1 SEHNR and CDR2 FQNEAQ (reference sequence). V was pared by 0 bases and J by 10 bases, with 5 bases of the junction left unmatched. The CDR3 sequence is CASSLAAGQGVKLFF. The CDR3 coding sequence is TGTGCCAGCAGCTTAGCGGCCGGACAGGGGGTAAAACTGTTTTTT.

The V call is TRBV10-1, the J call TRBJ1-5; D is uncertain. Germline loops: CDR1 WNHNN, CDR2 SYGVQD (reference sequence). The CDR3 has 12 amino acids. With 5 bases removed from V and 2 bases from J, the gap between germline ends came to 4 bases. CDR3 region: CASSSGNQPQHF. CDR3 in DNA: TGCGCCAGCAGTTCGGGCAATCAGCCCCAGCATTTT.

The chain recombines TRBV10-1 with TRBJ1-2, with TRBD1 matching over 7 bases. V was clipped by 3 bases and J by 3 bases; unmatched bases: 1. Germline V CDR1 and CDR2: WNHNN, SYGVQD (reference sequence). This CDR3 spans 13 amino acids. DNA for the CDR3: TGCGCCAGCAGTGAAGACAGGGACTATGGCTACACCTTC. Its protein product is CASSEDRDYGYTF.

The chain couples TRBV6-1 to TRBJ2-5; TRBD2 aligns across 14 bases. The CDR3 runs to 17 residues. V lost 3 bases, J lost 5 bases, and 8 bases stayed unmatched. Per the germline V gene, CDR1 is MNHNS and CDR2 is SASEGT. CDR3 nucleotides: TGTGCCAGCAGTGAGCCGGGACTAGCGGGAGACTGGGAGACCCAGTACTTC. It is translated as CASSEPGLAGDWETQYF.

The chain couples TRBV5-1 to TRBJ1-5; 9 bases line up with TRBD1. The J segment lost 5 bases and the V segment lost 4 bases, leaving 4 bases of the junction unmatched. Per the germline V gene, CDR1 is SGHRS and CDR2 is YFSETQ. The CDR3 spans 14 residues. The CDR3 is CASSPDRGDQPQHF. The CDR3 nucleotides are TGCGCCAGCAGCCCAGACAGGGGGGATCAGCCCCAGCATTTT.

This chain joins TRBV2 and TRBJ2-1, with 9 nucleotides matching TRBD2. Trimming at V came to 7 bases and at J to 4 bases, leaving 8 bases not matched to a gene. This CDR3 has 15 residues. Germline V gives CDR1 SNHLY, CDR2 FYNNEI. CDR3 in amino acids: CASIAGGGSYNEQFF. CDR3 DNA sequence: TGTGCCAGCATCGCGGGAGGGGGCTCATACAATGAGCAGTTCTTC.

This chain joins TRBV10-3 and TRBJ1-1; TRBD1 matches at 9 bases. Trimming cost V 5 bases and J 7 bases; bases outside gene matches: 11. The CDR3 is 15 amino acids. CDR1 is ENHRY, CDR2 SYGVKD, per germline. CDR3 protein: CAISSSDRGRGEAFF. The CDR3, as DNA: TGTGCCATCAGTTCTTCGGACAGGGGTCGGGGTGAAGCTTTCTTT.

This chain uses TRBV7-9 with TRBJ1-1, with a weak D call TRBD1 (5 bases). The CDR3 has 15 amino acids. V was cut by 5 bases and J by 4 bases, with 17 bases left in between. Germline V gene lookup returns CDR1 SEHNR and CDR2 FQNEAQ (reference sequence). In nucleotides, the CDR3 is TGTGCCAGCAGCCCGTTAAAGGGGTGGGGCACTGAAGCTTTCTTT. Encoded protein: CASSPLKGWGTEAFF.

V gene TRBV7-9 combines with J gene TRBJ2-3, with 11 bases fitting TRBD2. The J segment lost 8 bases and the V segment lost 6 bases, leaving 7 bases of the junction unmatched. In germline, CDR1 is SEHNR, CDR2 FQNEAQ (reference sequence). This CDR3 comprises 14 residues. The DNA of the CDR3 is TGTGCCAGCAGACTTAGCGGGAGGGGGCGTACGCAGTATTTT. This gives the protein CASRLSGRGRTQYF.

This clone was observed a single time. The chain has TRBV29-1 and TRBJ1-2; perhaps TRBD1 as D (6 bases). The germline V and J ends were trimmed by 3 bases and 2 bases, with 13 bases remaining between them. CDR1 is SQVTM, CDR2 ANQGSEA, per germline. The CDR3 has 14 residues. CDR3 sequence: CSVEGAGDNYGYTF. CDR3 nucleotide sequence: TGCAGCGTTGAGGGGGCGGGGGACAACTATGGCTACACCTTC. The variable domain in full, completed from reference TRBV29-1 and TRBJ1-2, reads SAVISQKPSRDICQRGTSLTIQCQVDSQVTMMFWYRQQPGQSLTLIATANQGSEATYESGFVIDKFPISRPNLTFSTLTVSNMSPEDSSIYLCSVEGAGDNYGYTFGSGTRLTVV.

V usage is TRBV29-1 and J usage is TRBJ2-7; D uncertain. CDR1 and CDR2 from the germline V gene are SQVTM and ANQGSEA. This CDR3 is built from 12 residues. Trimming pared 7 bases from V and 0 bases from J, leaving 10 bases between. CDR3 coding DNA: TGCAGCGGCTTGTTTAGCTCCTACGAGCAGTACTTC. It codes for CSGLFSSYEQYF.

The gene calls are TRBV28 and TRBJ1-1; the match to TRBD1 covers 8 bases. Germline CDR1 and CDR2: MDHEN and SYDVKM. CDR3 length: 17 amino acids. Losses at the gene ends were 6 bases for V and 0 bases for J; bases not matched to a gene: 12. The CDR3 sequence: CASRYTGTGPLNTEAFF. For the CDR3, the DNA is TGTGCCAGCAGATATACCGGGACAGGACCATTGAACACTGAAGCTTTCTTT.

This chain connects TRBV25-1 to TRBJ2-5; D is possibly TRBD2 (6 bases). The germline V and J ends were trimmed by 3 bases and 4 bases, with 18 bases remaining between them. The CDR3 runs to 16 residues. Germline CDR1 MGHDK, CDR2 SYGVNS. CDR3 coding DNA: TGTGCCAGCAGTGATCCTCAATGGGGGGTTGGAGAGACCCAGTACTTC. It translates to CASSDPQWGVGETQYF. The full variable domain, completed using reference TRBV25-1 and TRBJ2-5, is EADIYQTPRYLVIGTGKKITLECSQTMGHDKMYWYQQDPGMELHLIHYSYGVNSTEKGDLSSESTVSRIRTEHFPLTLESARPSHTSQYLCASSDPQWGVGETQYFGPGTRLLVL.

V and J are TRBV19 and TRBJ2-5; a weak D match, TRBD1 (5 bases). Germline loops: CDR1 LNHDA, CDR2 SQIVND (reference sequence). V lost 5 bases and J lost 5, with 12 bases in between. This CDR3 has 13 amino acids. CDR3 residues: CASSYGAGETQYF. The CDR3 bases are TGTGCCAGTAGTTATGGGGCAGGGGAGACCCAGTACTTC. Variable domain in full (rest from reference TRBV19 and TRBJ2-5): DGGITQSPKYLFRKEGQNVTLSCEQNLNHDAMYWYRQDPGQGLRLIYYSQIVNDFQKGDIAEGYSVSREKKESFPLTVTSAQKNPTAFYLCASSYGAGETQYFGPGTRLLVL.

This chain links TRBV4-1 with TRBJ2-7; TRBD2 aligns across 11 bases. The CDR3 totals 16 residues. Germline V CDR1 and CDR2: MGHRA, YSYEKL. Trimming removed 1 base from V and 5 bases from J; junction bases left unmatched: 7. CDR3 coding DNA: TGCGCCAGCAGCCAAGTTACTAGCGGGAGTAGCAACGAGCAGTACTTC. It is translated as CASSQVTSGSSNEQYF.